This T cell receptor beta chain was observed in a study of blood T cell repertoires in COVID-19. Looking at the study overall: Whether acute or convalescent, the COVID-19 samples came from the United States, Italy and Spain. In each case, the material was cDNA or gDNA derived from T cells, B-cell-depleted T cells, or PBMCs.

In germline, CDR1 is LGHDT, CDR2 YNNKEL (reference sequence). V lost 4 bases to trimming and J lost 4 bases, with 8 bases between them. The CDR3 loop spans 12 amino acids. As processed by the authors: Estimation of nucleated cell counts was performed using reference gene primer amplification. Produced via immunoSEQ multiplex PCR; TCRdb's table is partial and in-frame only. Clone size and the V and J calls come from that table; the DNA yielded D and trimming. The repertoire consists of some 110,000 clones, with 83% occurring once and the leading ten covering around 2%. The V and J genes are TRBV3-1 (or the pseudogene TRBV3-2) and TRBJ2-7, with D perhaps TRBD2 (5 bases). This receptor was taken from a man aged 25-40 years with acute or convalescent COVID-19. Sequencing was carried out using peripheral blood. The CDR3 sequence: CASSRRTYEQYF. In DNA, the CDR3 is TGTGCCAGCAGCCGCCGGACTTACGAGCAGTACTTC.